Below, one TCR beta chain is given with its context. Its antigen remains unknown. The CDR3 sequence is 13 residues long. From germline, CDR1 is SGHTA and CDR2 FQGNSA. The V gene lost 5 bases and the J gene lost 2 bases, with 7 bases spanning the gap. The data were obtained in a study of OX40 agonist ivuxolimab in advanced cancers. Study overall: There were three patients with partial responses, one having hepatocellular carcinoma and two cutaneous melanoma.

Study-level findings and limits: Averaging showed that CD8+ T cells had more expanded clones than CD4+ did.

Some clones are missing from TCRdb's copy, which holds only in-frame ones; the method was immunoSEQ multiplex PCR. The sample carries some 78,000 clones, roughly nine tenths recorded once. The chain is built from TRBV7-2 and TRBJ2-4; D call uncertain. The sequences come from CD4+ or CD8+ T cells sorted from blood, collected in a trial of the OX40 agonist ivuxolimab. This receptor was taken from an adult with an advanced solid tumor such as melanoma, head and neck, liver or kidney cancer. This CDR3 reads CASSPISKNIQYF. The CDR3 nucleotides are TGTGCCAGCAGCCCCATTTCCAAAAACATTCAGTACTTC.